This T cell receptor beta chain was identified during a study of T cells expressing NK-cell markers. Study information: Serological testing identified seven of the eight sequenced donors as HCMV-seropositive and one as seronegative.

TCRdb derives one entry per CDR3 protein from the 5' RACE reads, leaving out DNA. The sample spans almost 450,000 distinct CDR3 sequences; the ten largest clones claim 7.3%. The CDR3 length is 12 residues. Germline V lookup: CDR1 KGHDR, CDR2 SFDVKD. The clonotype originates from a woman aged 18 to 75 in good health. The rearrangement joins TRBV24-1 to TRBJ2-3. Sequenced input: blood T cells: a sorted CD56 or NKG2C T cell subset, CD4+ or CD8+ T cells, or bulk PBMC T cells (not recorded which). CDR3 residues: CATSDGFRAQYF.